This entry describes one T cell receptor (beta chain). This sample stems from a study of blood T cell repertoires in COVID-19. For the study at large: COVID-19 samples from acute and convalescent phases originated in the United States, Italy and Spain. PBMCs, B-cell-depleted T cells, or T cells provided the cDNA or gDNA that made up the material.

As originally analysed: Estimation of nucleated cell counts relied on the amplification of reference gene primers. Clones were sequenced by immunoSEQ multiplex PCR, and TCRdb holds only the in-frame ones, with some missing. V and J calls and clone size are as listed in that table; D and trimming were resolved from the DNA. The sample has 130,000 to 150,000 clones, just under 85% seen once. Germline assignment: CDR1 LNHDA and CDR2 SQIVND (reference sequence). This CDR3 region has 14 residues. The V end was cut by 5 bases, the J end by 2 bases, with 11 bases between. The sequencing input was peripheral blood. V is TRBV19 and J is TRBJ2-3; D remains ambiguous. The TCR was taken from a woman aged 40 to 50 with active or convalescent COVID-19. The CDR3: CASSGIHVTDTQYF. In nucleotides, the CDR3 is TGTGCCAGTAGTGGCATACATGTCACAGATACGCAGTATTTT.